These 19 T cell receptor beta chains came from one sample sequenced in a study of post-analysis software for immune sequencing data. Regarding the study as a whole: Patients showed TRBV5-6, TRBV5-1 and TRBV20-1 among five TRBV segments more frequent than in controls.

Libraries were made from TCR beta cDNA, and they carried unique molecular identifiers. One entry per CDR3 protein, called by TCRdb with MiXCR from the PCR reads. The repertoire holds 750,000 to 950,000 distinct CDR3 sequences, 53% seen once, with approximately 4.5% in the top ten. No antigen has been identified for these receptors. The sequenced sample was blood. The receptor source for this set is a girl aged 5-17 years with multiple sclerosis.

The rearrangement uses TRBV29-1 and TRBJ1-1; D remains unclear. V lost 3 bases and J 0 bases, leaving 8 bases between the germline ends. The CDR3 is 13 residues long. CDR1 SQVTM and CDR2 ANQGSEA come from the germline V gene. The CDR3 coding sequence is TGCAGCGTTGAGCGCAACTTGAACACTGAAGCTTTCTTT. This translates into CSVERNLNTEAFF.

CDR3 coding DNA: TGTGCCAGCAGCCAAGGGTCGGCGGGAGGTTGGGCTGAAGCTTTCTTT. Translation gives CASSQGSAGGWAEAFF. The rearrangement uses TRBV3-1 and TRBJ1-1; unclear D gene. The CDR3 extends over 16 amino acids. The germline V gene encodes CDR1 LGHDT and CDR2 YNNKEL (reference sequence). Trimming stripped 1 base from V and 6 bases from J, with 18 bases between.

The rearrangement joins TRBV6-5 to TRBJ2-1; a weak D match, TRBD1 (6 bases). Germline V gives CDR1 MNHEY, CDR2 SVGAGI. The CDR3 spans 15 residues. The V and J ends lost 5 bases and 7 bases respectively, with 18 bases between them. The CDR3 sequence is CASSRGQAGMNEQFF. Written as DNA, the CDR3 is TGTGCCAGCAGTCGGGGACAAGCCGGGATGAATGAGCAGTTCTTC.

In this sample, this clonotype turned up once. The genes are TRBV6-5 and TRBJ1-5; D unresolved. The CDR3 consists of 16 residues. Trimming left V 8 bases short and J 0 bases short, with 17 bases between. Germline-derived CDR1 and CDR2 are MNHEY and SVGAGI. CDR3 bases: TGTGCCAGCTCCTCAAGCGGCAGTTCTAGCAATCAGCCCCAGCATTTT. Amino acid sequence: CASSSSGSSSNQPQHF.

This clonotype was detected a few times. The chain employs TRBV12-3 or TRBV12-4 and TRBJ1-2, with D unclear. Trimming took off 6 bases at V and 4 bases at J, with 21 bases between the two ends. This CDR3 has 16 residues. The CDR3, as DNA: TGTGCCAGCAGCCACGTTGTAGGTCGTCGGGGCTATGGCTACACCTTC. As protein: CASSHVVGRRGYGYTF.

This rearrangement joins TRBV5-1 to TRBJ2-5; 8 nucleotides align to TRBD2. V lost 3 bases to trimming and J lost 11 bases; unmatched junction nucleotides: 12. Germline loops: CDR1 SGHRS, CDR2 YFSETQ. This CDR3 spans 14 amino acids. The DNA for the CDR3 is TGCGCCAGCAGCTCCTACGGACTAGCTGCTGAGCAGTACTTC. Translated: CASSSYGLAAEQYF.

The chain employs TRBV4-2 and TRBJ2-7, with 11 positions matching TRBD1. Germline CDR1 is LGHNA and CDR2 is YNFKEQ. The V gene end was trimmed by 1 base and the J gene end by 7 bases; junction bases not matched to a gene: 6. The CDR3 is made up of 15 amino acids. The CDR3 region is CASSQGGGQGEEQYF. The CDR3 DNA is TGTGCCAGCAGCCAAGGTGGGGGACAGGGGGAAGAGCAGTACTTC.

This sequence joins TRBV20-1 and TRBJ2-1; D call uncertain. Deletions cut 3 bases from V and 0 bases from J, with 9 bases between. CDR3 length: 14 amino acids. From germline, CDR1 is DFQATT and CDR2 SNEGSKA (reference sequence). In DNA, the CDR3 is TGCAGTGCTAGTGCGGCATTCTCCTACAATGAGCAGTTCTTC. Translating it yields CSASAAFSYNEQFF.

This clonotype appeared once. Its ends do not fully match the called genes, so a read error is possible. The CDR3 DNA is TGTGCCAGTGGTCTGGGACAGTCCTACGAGCAGTACTTC. It specifies CASGLGQSYEQYF. The chain employs TRBV12-5 and TRBJ2-7; 7 nucleotides align to TRBD1. In germline, CDR1 is LGHNT, CDR2 FRNRAP. The length of the CDR3 is 13 residues.

This clonotype was counted only a few times. The V call is TRBV27, the J call TRBJ1-6, with 8 bases aligning to TRBD1. Germline V gene sequence: CDR1 MNHEY, CDR2 SMNVEV (reference sequence). V lost 6 bases and J lost 9; bases outside the gene matches: 4. The CDR3 is 13 residues long. As DNA, the CDR3 is TGTGCCAGCAGGACAGGGGCTACTTCACCCCTCCACTTT. Encoded protein: CASRTGATSPLHF.

The V call is TRBV12-5, the J call TRBJ2-1, with unresolved D. Germline loops: CDR1 LGHNT, CDR2 FRNRAP. The CDR3 length is 12 residues. Trimming took 1 base from V and 5 from J, leaving 3 bases between them. The CDR3 DNA reads TGTGCTAGTGGTTTGGCTAACAATGAGCAGTTCTTC. The encoded protein is CASGLANNEQFF. The full variable domain, with the rest looked up from reference TRBV12-5 and TRBJ2-1, is DARVTQTPRHKVTEMGQEVTMRCQPILGHNTVFWYRQTMMQGLELLAYFRNRAPLDDSGMPKDRFSAEMPDATLATLKIQPSEPRDSAVYFCASGLANNEQFFGPGTRLTVL.

The rearrangement joins TRBV5-1 to TRBJ2-5; D is possibly TRBD2 (5 bases). With the DNA end fitting TRBJ2-7 better, the J assignment may be wrong. Germline V gene lookup returns CDR1 SGHRS and CDR2 YFSETQ. The CDR3 extends over 15 amino acids. CDR3 amino acids: CASSPGTGYGYEQYF. The CDR3 bases are TGCGCCAGCAGTCCCGGAACGGGGTATGGCTACGAGCAGTACTTC.

The chain combines TRBV7-9 with TRBJ2-4, with D uncertain. The DNA end is more similar to TRBJ2-7, so the J call may be wrong. This CDR3 contains 15 residues. Germline CDR1 is SEHNR and CDR2 is FQNEAQ (reference sequence). In DNA, the CDR3 is TGTGCCAGCAGCCCCGTGCCCTCTCCCACCTACGAGCAGTACTTC. This translates into CASSPVPSPTYEQYF.

The V gene is TRBV29-1, the J gene TRBJ2-5, with 15 bases identical to TRBD2. The J call could be wrong; TRBJ2-7 is a better fit for the DNA end. CDR3 length: 16 residues. Germline CDR1 and CDR2: SQVTM and ANQGSEA. In DNA, the CDR3 is TGCAGCGTTAGGGGACTAGCGGGAGGTTGGGCCTACGAGCAGTACTTC. Translated, it gives CSVRGLAGGWAYEQYF.

About this clonotype itself: The junction differs from germline at one of its ends, possibly a read error. This rearrangement joins TRBV20-1 to TRBJ1-2; TRBD1 is a possible D gene (6 bases). Germline-derived CDR1 and CDR2 are DFQATT and SNEGSKA (reference sequence). This CDR3 is 17 amino acids long. CDR3 sequence: CSTRGGLQGMAGDGYTF. As DNA, the CDR3 is TGCAGTACTAGAGGGGGGCTGCAGGGGATGGCGGGAGATGGCTACACCTTC.

This clonotype was seen only a few times. The chain uses TRBV7-8 and TRBJ2-1; 14 bases line up with TRBD2. This CDR3 comprises 14 residues. Germline V gene sequence: CDR1 SGHVS, CDR2 FQNEAQ. With V trimmed by 5 bases and J by 9 bases, 3 bases remained unmatched. CDR3 protein: CASSMGTSGSEQFF. The CDR3 nucleotides are TGTGCCAGCAGCATGGGGACTAGCGGGAGTGAGCAGTTCTTC.

V and J are TRBV5-1 and TRBJ2-3, with 8 positions matching TRBD1. From germline, CDR1 is SGHRS and CDR2 YFSETQ. The CDR3 length is 14 residues. After removal of 3 bases from V and 3 bases from J, the junction contained 3 bases not matched to a gene. The CDR3 loop is CASSSDRGTDTQYF. DNA of the CDR3: TGCGCCAGCAGCTCCGACAGGGGTACAGATACGCAGTATTTT.

This rearrangement joins TRBV5-1 to TRBJ2-3; 9 bases match TRBD1. The germline V gene encodes CDR1 SGHRS and CDR2 YFSETQ. This CDR3 is built from 16 residues. Losses at the gene ends were 4 bases for V and 0 bases for J; bases not matched to a gene: 6. CDR3 nucleotide sequence: TGCGCCAGCAGCCAACCGACAGGGGGTAGCACAGATACGCAGTATTTT. It codes for CASSQPTGGSTDTQYF.

Note on this clonotype: Sequence at one end of the junction differs from germline and may be a read error. This chain's CDR3 is CSARDPGTGDYGHTF. The CDR3 region has the DNA TGCAGTGCTAGAGATCCAGGGACAGGAGACTATGGCCACACCTTC. The rearrangement joins TRBV20-1 to TRBJ1-2; TRBD1 agrees at 8 bases. Per the germline V gene, CDR1 is DFQATT and CDR2 is SNEGSKA (reference sequence). The CDR3 runs to 15 residues.